This T cell receptor (beta chain) was sequenced during a study of blood T cells in healthy people across ages. Trimming took 0 bases from V and 3 from J, leaving 7 bases between them. CDR1 is SGDLS, CDR2 YYNGEE, per germline. The CDR3 extends over 13 amino acids. Study-level results: While age rose, TCR beta diversity per million T cells dropped in a roughly linear way. The donors' CMV status was not determined, possibly confounding changes in expanded clonotypes. Underestimates were what the diversity estimates from one million T cells were considered to be.

Concerning this clonotype itself: The antigen is unknown.

Investigators took about 9.2 milliliters of peripheral blood from every donor. Next came a second PCR, run for about 6 to 12 cycles, which used a sample-barcoded 5' primer along with a J-beta primer mix. TCRdb recomputed calls from the 5' RACE reads with MiXCR, one row per CDR3 protein. The table lists around 1.5 million distinct CDR3 sequences, 34% of them singletons, with roughly 10% in the top ten. Sequenced sample: blood. This chain joins TRBV9 and TRBJ2-7; D remains unclear. The sequence came from a woman aged 30 to 39 in good health. The chain's CDR3 is CASSVEDGYEQYF. The CDR3 nucleotides read TGTGCCAGCAGCGTAGAGGACGGCTACGAGCAGTACTTC. The complete variable domain, with remaining parts taken from reference TRBV9 and TRBJ2-7, reads DSGVTQTPKHLITATGQRVTLRCSPRSGDLSVYWYQQSLDQGLQFLIQYYNGEERAKGNILERFSAQQFPDLHSELNLSSLELGDSALYFCASSVEDGYEQYFGPGTRLTVT.